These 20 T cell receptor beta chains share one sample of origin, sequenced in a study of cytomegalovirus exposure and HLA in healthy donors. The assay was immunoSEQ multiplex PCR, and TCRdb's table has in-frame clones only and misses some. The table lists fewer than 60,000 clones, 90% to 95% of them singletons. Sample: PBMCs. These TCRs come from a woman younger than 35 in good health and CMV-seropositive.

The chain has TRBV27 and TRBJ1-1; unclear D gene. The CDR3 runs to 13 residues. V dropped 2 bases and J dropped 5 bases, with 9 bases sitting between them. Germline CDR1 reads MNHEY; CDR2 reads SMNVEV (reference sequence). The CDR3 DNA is TGTGCCAGCAGTTTACAACCGGGGACTGAAGCTTTCTTT. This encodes CASSLQPGTEAFF.

CDR3 residues: CASSPGQGDYEQYF. The CDR3 DNA sequence: TGTGCCAGCTCACCGGGACAGGGGGATTACGAGCAGTACTTC. The V and J genes are TRBV18 and TRBJ2-7; 11 bases line up with TRBD1. This CDR3 is 14 amino acids long. Germline values: CDR1 KGHSH, CDR2 LQKENI. Unmatched junction bases numbered 2, after V lost 3 bases and J lost 4 bases.

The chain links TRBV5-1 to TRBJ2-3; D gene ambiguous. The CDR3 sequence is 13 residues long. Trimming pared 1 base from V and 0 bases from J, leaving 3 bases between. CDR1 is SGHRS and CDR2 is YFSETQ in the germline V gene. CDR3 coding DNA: TGCGCCAGCAGCTTGACTAGCACAGATACGCAGTATTTT. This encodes CASSLTSTDTQYF.

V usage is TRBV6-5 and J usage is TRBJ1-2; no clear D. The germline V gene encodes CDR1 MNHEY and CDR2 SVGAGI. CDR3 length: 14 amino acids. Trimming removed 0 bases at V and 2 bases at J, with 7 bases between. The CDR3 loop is CASSYSGGNYGYTF. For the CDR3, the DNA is TGTGCCAGCAGTTACTCGGGAGGAAACTATGGCTACACCTTC.

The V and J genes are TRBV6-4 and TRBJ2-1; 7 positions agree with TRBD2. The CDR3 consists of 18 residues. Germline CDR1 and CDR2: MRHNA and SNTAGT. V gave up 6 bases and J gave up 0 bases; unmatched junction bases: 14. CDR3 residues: CASRTHRLAGSSYNEQFF. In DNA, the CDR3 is TGTGCCAGCAGGACGCACAGACTAGCCGGGAGCTCCTACAATGAGCAGTTCTTC.

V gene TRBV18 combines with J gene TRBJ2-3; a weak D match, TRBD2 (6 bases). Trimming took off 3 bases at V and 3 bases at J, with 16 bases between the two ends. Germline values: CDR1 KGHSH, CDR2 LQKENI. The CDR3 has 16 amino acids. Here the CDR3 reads CASSPRLGTATDTQYF. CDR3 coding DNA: TGTGCCAGCTCACCGAGGCTTGGGACTGCAACAGATACGCAGTATTTT.

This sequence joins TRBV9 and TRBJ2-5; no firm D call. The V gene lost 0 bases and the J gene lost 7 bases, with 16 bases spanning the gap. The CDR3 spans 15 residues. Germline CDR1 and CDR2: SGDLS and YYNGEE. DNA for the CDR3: TGTGCCAGCAGCGTAGATGGGCTCCCAGTGGGGACCCAGTACTTC. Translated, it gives CASSVDGLPVGTQYF.

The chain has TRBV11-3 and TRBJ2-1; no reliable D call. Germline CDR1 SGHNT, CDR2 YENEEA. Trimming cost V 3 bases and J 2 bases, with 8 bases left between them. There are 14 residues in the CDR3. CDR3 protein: CASSLREPYNEQFF. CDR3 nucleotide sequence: TGTGCCAGCAGCTTGAGAGAGCCCTACAATGAGCAGTTCTTC.

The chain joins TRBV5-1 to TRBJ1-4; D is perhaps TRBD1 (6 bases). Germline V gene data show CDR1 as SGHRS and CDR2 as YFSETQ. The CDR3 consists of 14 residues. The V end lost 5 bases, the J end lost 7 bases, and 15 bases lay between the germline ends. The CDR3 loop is CASSLQGFGEKLFF. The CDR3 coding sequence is TGCGCCAGCAGTTTGCAGGGGTTCGGTGAAAAACTGTTTTTT.

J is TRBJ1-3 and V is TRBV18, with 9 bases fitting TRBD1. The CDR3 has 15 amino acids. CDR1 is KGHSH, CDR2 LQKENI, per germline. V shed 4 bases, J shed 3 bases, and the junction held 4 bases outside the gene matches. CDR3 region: CASSLPGQGGNTIYF. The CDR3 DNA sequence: TGTGCCAGCTCACTGCCGGGACAGGGTGGAAACACCATATATTTT. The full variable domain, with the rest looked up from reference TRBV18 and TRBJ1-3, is NAGVMQNPRHLVRRRGQEARLRCSPMKGHSHVYWYRQLPEEGLKFMVYLQKENIIDESGMPKERFSAEFPKEGPSILRIQQVVRGDSAAYFCASSLPGQGGNTIYFGEGSWLTVV.

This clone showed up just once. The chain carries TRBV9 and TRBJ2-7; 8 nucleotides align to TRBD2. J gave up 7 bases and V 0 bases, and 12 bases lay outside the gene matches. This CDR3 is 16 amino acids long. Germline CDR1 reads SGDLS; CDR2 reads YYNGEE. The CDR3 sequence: CASSVATSAGGGEQYF. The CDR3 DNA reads TGTGCCAGCAGCGTAGCTACCTCGGCGGGGGGTGGAGAGCAGTACTTC.

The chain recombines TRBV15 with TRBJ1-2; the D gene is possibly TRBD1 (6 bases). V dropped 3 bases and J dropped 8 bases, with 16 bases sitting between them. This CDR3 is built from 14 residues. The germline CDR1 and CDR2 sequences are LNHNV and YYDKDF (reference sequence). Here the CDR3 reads CATSSRVTGSGYTF. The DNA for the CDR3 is TGTGCCACCAGCAGTCGGGTTACAGGGAGCGGCTACACCTTC. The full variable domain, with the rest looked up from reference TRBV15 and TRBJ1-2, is DAMVIQNPRYQVTQFGKPVTLSCSQTLNHNVMYWYQQKSSQAPKLLFHYYDKDFNNEADTPDNFQSRRPNTSFCFLDIRSPGLGDTAMYLCATSSRVTGSGYTFGSGTRLTVV.

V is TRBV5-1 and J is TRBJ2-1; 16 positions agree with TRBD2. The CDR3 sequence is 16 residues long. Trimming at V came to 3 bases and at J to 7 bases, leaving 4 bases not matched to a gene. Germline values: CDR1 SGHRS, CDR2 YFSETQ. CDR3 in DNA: TGCGCCAGCAGCTCGGGGACTAGCGGGGGGGGTAATGAGCAGTTCTTC. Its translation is CASSSGTSGGGNEQFF. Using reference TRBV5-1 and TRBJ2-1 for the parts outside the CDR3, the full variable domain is KAGVTQTPRYLIKTRGQQVTLSCSPISGHRSVSWYQQTPGQGLQFLFEYFSETQRNKGNFPGRFSGRQFSNSRSEMNVSTLELGDSALYLCASSSGTSGGGNEQFFGPGTRLTVL.

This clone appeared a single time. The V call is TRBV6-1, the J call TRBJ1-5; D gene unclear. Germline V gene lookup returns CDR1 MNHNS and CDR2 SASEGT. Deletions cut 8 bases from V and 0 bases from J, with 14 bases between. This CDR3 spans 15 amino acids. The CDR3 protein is CASLDRFLSNQPQHF. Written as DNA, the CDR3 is TGTGCCAGCCTAGATCGGTTCCTTAGCAATCAGCCCCAGCATTTT.

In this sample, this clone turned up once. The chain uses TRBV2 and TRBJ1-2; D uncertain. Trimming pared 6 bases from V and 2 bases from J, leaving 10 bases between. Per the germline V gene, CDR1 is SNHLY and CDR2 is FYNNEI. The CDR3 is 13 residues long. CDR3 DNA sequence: TGTGCCAGCAGGTACAGTAGGAACTATGGCTACACCTTC. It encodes CASRYSRNYGYTF.

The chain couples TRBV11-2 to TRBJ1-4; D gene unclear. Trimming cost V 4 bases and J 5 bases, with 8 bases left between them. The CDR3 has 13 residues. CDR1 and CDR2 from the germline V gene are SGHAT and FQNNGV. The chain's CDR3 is CASSSRINEKLFF. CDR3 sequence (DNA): TGTGCCAGCAGCTCCCGTATAAATGAAAAACTGTTTTTT.

In nucleotides, the CDR3 is TGTGCCAGCAGCTTCGGGGGGGGAAACACCATATATTTT. This encodes CASSFGGGNTIYF. V gene TRBV7-3 combines with J gene TRBJ1-3; D is possibly TRBD1 (5 bases). The V gene lost 3 bases and the J gene lost 4 bases, with 7 bases spanning the gap. The CDR3 totals 13 residues. CDR1 is SGHTA, CDR2 FQGTGA, per germline.

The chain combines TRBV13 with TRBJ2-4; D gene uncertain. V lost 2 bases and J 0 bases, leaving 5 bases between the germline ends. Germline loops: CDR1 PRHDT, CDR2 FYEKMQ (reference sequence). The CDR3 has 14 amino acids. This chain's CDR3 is CASSLSLAKNIQYF. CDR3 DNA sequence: TGTGCCAGCAGCTTATCTCTAGCCAAAAACATTCAGTACTTC.

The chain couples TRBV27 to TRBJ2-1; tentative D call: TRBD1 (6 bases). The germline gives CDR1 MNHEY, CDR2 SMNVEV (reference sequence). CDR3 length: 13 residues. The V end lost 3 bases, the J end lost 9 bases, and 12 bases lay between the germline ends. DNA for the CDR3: TGTGCCAGCAGTTTGTACAGGGCTGGTGAGCAGTTCTTC. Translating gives CASSLYRAGEQFF.

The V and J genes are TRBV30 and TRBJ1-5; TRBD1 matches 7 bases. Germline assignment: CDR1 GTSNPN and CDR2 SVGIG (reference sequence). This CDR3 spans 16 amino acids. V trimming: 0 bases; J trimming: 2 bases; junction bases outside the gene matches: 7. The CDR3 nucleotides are TGTGCCTGGAGTGTAGATCGGACAGGTGGCAATCAGCCCCAGCATTTT. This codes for CAWSVDRTGGNQPQHF.